These 25 T cell receptor beta chains came from one sample sequenced in a study of OX40 agonist ivuxolimab in advanced cancers. The table came from immunoSEQ multiplex PCR; TCRdb's copy has only in-frame clones and leaves some out. The sample contains tens of thousands of clones, 70% to 90% of which appear only once. The input for sequencing was CD4+ or CD8+ T cells sorted from blood, taken in a trial of the OX40 agonist ivuxolimab. The receptors stem from an adult with an advanced solid tumor such as melanoma, head and neck, liver or kidney cancer.

This chain uses TRBV7-9 with TRBJ2-2, with 7 bases fitting TRBD1. The V gene end was trimmed by 5 bases and the J gene end by 5 bases; junction bases not matched to a gene: 8. Germline loops: CDR1 SEHNR, CDR2 FQNEAQ (reference sequence). The CDR3 is 15 amino acids. The CDR3, as DNA: TGTGCCAGCAGCCCCCGACAGGGTGGTACCGGGGAGCTGTTTTTT. Encoded protein: CASSPRQGGTGELFF.

This chain uses TRBV5-6 with TRBJ1-2; no clear D gene. CDR3 length equals 16 residues. Trimming removed 2 bases from V and 7 bases from J, with 21 bases in between. CDR1 is SGHDT and CDR2 is YYEEEE in the germline V gene. The CDR3 DNA reads TGTGCCAGCAGCTTAGACTCAGGACCGAACGCCTCTGGCTACACCTTC. Protein sequence: CASSLDSGPNASGYTF.

This chain links TRBV19 with TRBJ2-1, with 11 bases fitting TRBD2. The germline V gene has CDR1 LNHDA and CDR2 SQIVND (reference sequence). With V trimmed by 5 bases and J by 5 bases, 2 bases remained unmatched. This CDR3 spans 14 amino acids. The CDR3: CASSLAGGNNEQFF. The CDR3 nucleotides read TGTGCCAGTAGTCTAGCGGGAGGTAACAATGAGCAGTTCTTC.

This clone was found once. The chain has TRBV5-4 and TRBJ2-3; D remains unclear. The ends were cut back, 3 bases at V and 8 bases at J, with 10 bases in the middle. The CDR3 sequence is 12 residues long. Looked up from germline, CDR1 is SGHNT and CDR2 is YYREEE (reference sequence). This CDR3 is CASSWVQGTQYF. Here the CDR3 DNA reads TGTGCCAGCAGCTGGGTGCAAGGTACGCAGTATTTT.

The gene calls are TRBV5-1 and TRBJ2-5; perhaps TRBD2 as D (5 bases). The ends were cut back, 5 bases at V and 4 bases at J, with 15 bases in the middle. CDR1 SGHRS and CDR2 YFSETQ come from the germline V gene. This CDR3 contains 14 residues. Here the CDR3 DNA reads TGCGCCAGCAGACTGGGAGCAGCACGAGAGACCCAGTACTTC. Protein: CASRLGAARETQYF.

V usage is TRBV5-1 and J usage is TRBJ2-2; 10 bases align to TRBD2. The germline V gene has CDR1 SGHRS and CDR2 YFSETQ. This CDR3 has 14 amino acids. Trimming took 0 bases from V and 7 from J; bases not matched to a gene: 0. The CDR3 reads CASSLASGSGELFF. In DNA, the CDR3 is TGCGCCAGCAGCTTGGCTAGCGGGAGCGGGGAGCTGTTTTTT.

This chain uses TRBV7-2 with TRBJ2-7; 7 positions agree with TRBD2. V trimming: 7 bases; J trimming: 6 bases; junction bases outside the gene matches: 9. Germline V gene lookup returns CDR1 SGHTA and CDR2 FQGNSA. This CDR3 contains 13 residues. DNA for the CDR3: TGTGCCAGCAACAAAGCTTGGGGGGGCGAGCAGTACTTC. Translating it yields CASNKAWGGEQYF.

For this clone: At one boundary the junction diverges from the germline segment, which might be a read error. This rearrangement joins TRBV5-1 to TRBJ2-5, with D hard to call. The germline V gene encodes CDR1 SGHRS and CDR2 YFSETQ. The CDR3 totals 14 residues. CDR3 DNA: TGCGCCAGCAGCTTGGAAGCGTCTCAAGGGACCCAGTACTTC. Translating it yields CASSLEASQGTQYF.

The rearrangement joins TRBV30 to TRBJ2-7; D is undetermined. V was pared by 0 bases and J by 0 bases, with 9 bases between. The germline V gene encodes CDR1 GTSNPN and CDR2 SVGIG (reference sequence). This CDR3 spans 14 amino acids. CDR3 in amino acids: CAWSVRVSSYEQYF. The CDR3, as DNA: TGTGCCTGGAGTGTACGGGTATCCTCCTACGAGCAGTACTTC.

V gene TRBV19 combines with J gene TRBJ1-5, with D hard to call. CDR1 is LNHDA and CDR2 is SQIVND in the germline V gene (reference sequence). The ends were cut back, 1 base at V and 8 bases at J, with 9 bases in the middle. This CDR3 is built from 13 residues. In DNA, the CDR3 is TGTGCCAGTAGTATAGGAGAGGAGGAGCCCCAGCATTTT. Its protein product is CASSIGEEEPQHF.

The J gene is TRBJ2-3, the V gene TRBV21-1; the table's TRBD2 call for D was not verified on the DNA. TRBV21-1 is a pseudogene locus. The CDR3 extends over 14 amino acids. In DNA form, the CDR3 reads TGTGCCAGCATCGGAGGGCGGTTACCAGATACGCAGTATTTT. As protein: CASIGGRLPDTQYF.

This sequence joins TRBV11-2 and TRBJ2-7; no firm D call. V lost 3 bases and J 7 bases, leaving 19 bases between the germline ends. The CDR3 is 15 amino acids. Germline CDR1 reads SGHAT; CDR2 reads FQNNGV. The CDR3, as DNA: TGTGCCAGCAGCTTCTCGGCAGGTTTCATGCGAGAGCAGTACTTC. Translated: CASSFSAGFMREQYF. The full variable domain, completed using reference TRBV11-2 and TRBJ2-7, is EAGVAQSPRYKIIEKRQSVAFWCNPISGHATLYWYQQILGQGPKLLIQFQNNGVVDDSQLPKDRFSAERLKGVDSTLKIQPAKLEDSAVYLCASSFSAGFMREQYFGPGTRLTVT.

J is TRBJ2-7 and V is TRBV4-1; 7 nucleotides match TRBD2. J was trimmed by 0 bases and V by 3 bases; bases with no gene match: 11. The CDR3 is 17 amino acids. CDR1 is MGHRA, CDR2 YSYEKL, per germline. The CDR3 spells CASSHLQSSGNSYEQYF. CDR3 nucleotide sequence: TGCGCCAGCAGCCACCTTCAGTCTAGCGGAAACTCCTACGAGCAGTACTTC.

The rearrangement joins TRBV5-4 to TRBJ1-2, with D unclear. V lost 3 bases and J 2 bases, leaving 14 bases between the germline ends. The CDR3 has 15 residues. In germline, CDR1 is SGHNT, CDR2 YYREEE (reference sequence). The CDR3 DNA reads as TGTGCCAGCAGCTCAAATTTTCTGGGCAACTATGGCTACACCTTC. Its translation is CASSSNFLGNYGYTF. Full variable domain (missing parts from reference TRBV5-4 and TRBJ1-2): ETGVTQSPTHLIKTRGQQVTLRCSSQSGHNTVSWYQQALGQGPQFIFQYYREEENGRGNFPPRFSGLQFPNYSSELNVNALELDDSALYLCASSSNFLGNYGYTFGSGTRLTVV.

The chain is built from TRBV9 and TRBJ2-3; D gene ambiguous. Trimming took 7 bases from V and 4 from J, leaving 13 bases between them. Germline V gene sequence: CDR1 SGDLS, CDR2 YYNGEE. The CDR3 is 13 residues long. CDR3 in amino acids: CASEPMGSDTQYF. The CDR3 region has the DNA TGTGCCAGCGAACCAATGGGGTCAGATACGCAGTATTTT.

This chain joins TRBV6-5 and TRBJ1-3; weak D call: TRBD1 (5 bases). The CDR3 contains 15 residues. The V gene lost 8 bases and the J gene lost 3 bases, with 17 bases spanning the gap. Germline V lookup: CDR1 MNHEY, CDR2 SVGAGI. The CDR3 nucleotides read TGTGCCAGCGGCAATCGGAGGGGATATGGAAACACCATATATTTT. Translation: CASGNRRGYGNTIYF.

The V gene is TRBV9, the J gene TRBJ2-3; TRBD2 is a possible D gene (5 bases). The ends were cut back, 1 base at V and 0 bases at J, with 9 bases in the middle. Germline CDR1 reads SGDLS; CDR2 reads YYNGEE. This CDR3 is built from 15 residues. Written as DNA, the CDR3 is TGTGCCAGCAGCGTATACAGCGGAAGCACAGATACGCAGTATTTT. This encodes CASSVYSGSTDTQYF. The variable domain in full, completed from reference TRBV9 and TRBJ2-3, reads DSGVTQTPKHLITATGQRVTLRCSPRSGDLSVYWYQQSLDQGLQFLIQYYNGEERAKGNILERFSAQQFPDLHSELNLSSLELGDSALYFCASSVYSGSTDTQYFGPGTRLTVL.

The chain joins TRBV28 to TRBJ1-5; a possible D gene is TRBD1 (5 bases). Germline V gene lookup returns CDR1 MDHEN and CDR2 SYDVKM. This CDR3 comprises 19 residues. V shed 7 bases and J shed 2 bases, with 27 bases lying between them. The CDR3 spells CASTAHRDRLRVGNQPQHF. DNA of the CDR3: TGTGCCAGCACAGCACACCGGGACCGACTACGGGTCGGCAATCAGCCCCAGCATTTT. The whole variable domain, filled in from reference TRBV28 and TRBJ1-5, reads DVKVTQSSRYLVKRTGEKVFLECVQDMDHENMFWYRQDPGLGLRLIYFSYDVKMKEKGDIPEGYSVSREKKERFSLILESASTNQTSMYLCASTAHRDRLRVGNQPQHFGDGTRLSIL.

The chain carries TRBV5-1 and TRBJ2-1, with D unresolved. V dropped 0 bases and J dropped 8 bases, with 9 bases sitting between them. CDR3 length equals 13 residues. Germline values: CDR1 SGHRS, CDR2 YFSETQ. As DNA, the CDR3 is TGCGCCAGCAGCTTGGAGACTTGGGATGAGCAGTTCTTC. This sequence encodes CASSLETWDEQFF.

V and J are TRBV4-1 and TRBJ2-7, with a weak D call TRBD2 (6 bases). Germline lookup yields CDR1 MGHRA and CDR2 YSYEKL. V gave up 0 bases and J gave up 6 bases, with 9 bases separating them. CDR3 length equals 13 residues. CDR3 sequence reads: CASSQEAGTEQYF. For the CDR3, the DNA is TGCGCCAGCAGCCAAGAGGCGGGGACCGAGCAGTACTTC.

The rearrangement uses TRBV11-2 and TRBJ2-5; D remains ambiguous. Trimming took 1 base from V and 3 from J, leaving 6 bases between them. The CDR3 sequence is 13 residues long. Per germline, CDR1 SGHAT and CDR2 FQNNGV. The CDR3 is CASSLGQEETQYF. CDR3 nucleotide sequence: TGTGCCAGCAGCTTAGGGCAGGAAGAGACCCAGTACTTC.

V is TRBV19 and J is TRBJ2-7, with 8 bases identical to TRBD2. The germline V gene encodes CDR1 LNHDA and CDR2 SQIVND (reference sequence). J was trimmed by 2 bases and V by 3 bases; bases with no gene match: 6. This CDR3 comprises 15 residues. In DNA form, the CDR3 reads TGTGCCAGTAGTATCTCCTTAGCGGGAACCTACGAGCAGTACTTC. It codes for CASSISLAGTYEQYF.

A few counts support this clone. The CDR3 sequence is CASSPLGGNEQFF. CDR3 coding DNA: TGTGCCAGCAGTCCTTTAGGCGGGAATGAGCAGTTCTTC. The rearrangement links TRBV28 to TRBJ2-1, with D tentatively TRBD2 (5 bases). Trimming left V 5 bases short and J 7 bases short, with 12 bases between. The CDR3 contains 13 residues. Looked up from germline, CDR1 is MDHEN and CDR2 is SYDVKM.

The rearrangement joins TRBV5-4 to TRBJ2-2, with D perhaps given as TRBD1 or TRBD2 (5 bases each). Trimming stripped 5 bases from V and 1 base from J, with 12 bases between. The CDR3 has 15 residues. The germline gives CDR1 SGHNT, CDR2 YYREEE (reference sequence). CDR3 DNA: TGTGCCAGCAGTCCCGGGACCCGGAACACCGGGGAGCTGTTTTTT. Residues: CASSPGTRNTGELFF.

This clone was detected once. This chain connects TRBV18 to TRBJ2-5; 9 bases match TRBD1. Unmatched junction bases numbered 6, after V lost 4 bases and J lost 3 bases. The germline CDR1 and CDR2 sequences are KGHSH and LQKENI. CDR3 length: 15 residues. CDR3 DNA: TGTGCCAGCTCACGTAGTAGGGACAGGGAAGAGACCCAGTACTTC. Translating gives CASSRSRDREETQYF.